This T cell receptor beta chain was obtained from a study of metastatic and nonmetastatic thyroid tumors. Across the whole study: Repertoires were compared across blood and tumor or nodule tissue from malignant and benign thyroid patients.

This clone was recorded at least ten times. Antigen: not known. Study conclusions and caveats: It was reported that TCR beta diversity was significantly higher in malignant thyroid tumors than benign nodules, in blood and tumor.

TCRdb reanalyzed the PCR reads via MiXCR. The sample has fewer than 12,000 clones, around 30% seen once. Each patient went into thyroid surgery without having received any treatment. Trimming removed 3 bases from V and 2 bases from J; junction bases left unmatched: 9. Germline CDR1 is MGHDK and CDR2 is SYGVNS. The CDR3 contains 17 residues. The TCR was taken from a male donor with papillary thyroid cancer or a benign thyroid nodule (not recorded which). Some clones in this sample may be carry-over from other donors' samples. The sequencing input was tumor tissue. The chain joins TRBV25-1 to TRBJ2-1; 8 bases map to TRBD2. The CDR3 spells CASSDEGTRWTYNEQFF. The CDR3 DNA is TGTGCCAGCAGTGATGAAGGGACTAGGTGGACCTACAATGAGCAGTTCTTC.